The clone carrying this T cell receptor (beta chain) was seen repeatedly, ten times or more. Amplification yielded TCR beta CDR3 regions, with RNA transcripts as the source. First-round RT-PCR targeting the TCR CDR3 was performed with the HTBI primer set. MiXCR was run by TCRdb on the multiplex PCR reads, yielding one entry per CDR3 protein. The table lists approximately 720,000 distinct CDR3 sequences, 15% to 20% of them singletons, with over 15% in the top ten. The source of the sample is a study of T cells in Graves' hyperthyroidism and ophthalmopathy. Trimming cost V 5 bases and J 7 bases; bases outside gene matches: 11. This CDR3 spans 14 amino acids. Germline CDR1 and CDR2: SGHAT and FQNNGV.

Sequencing was carried out using blood. The receptor comes from a woman aged 50 to 60 with Graves' hyperthyroidism that later progressed to Graves' ophthalmopathy. V is TRBV11-2 and J is TRBJ2-7; 7 bases are a match to TRBD2. This CDR3 is CASSLNSGEGEQYF. As DNA, the CDR3 is TGTGCCAGCAGCCTAAACAGTGGGGAGGGGGAGCAGTACTTC.